Below, 31 T cell receptor beta chains from the same sample are listed, as sequenced in a study of technical replicates of blood from a few donors. TCRdb keeps only in-frame clones here, not all; method: immunoSEQ multiplex PCR. The sample holds about 66,000 clones, approximately 87% seen once. Sequenced: PBMCs. These receptors were taken from a human donor in good health. Some clones in this sample may be carry-over from other donors' samples.

The gene calls are TRBV30 and TRBJ2-5, with TRBD2 as a possible D gene (5 bases). CDR1 and CDR2 from the germline V gene are GTSNPN and SVGIG (reference sequence). The CDR3 is 12 amino acids. With 2 bases removed from V and 5 bases from J, the gap between germline ends came to 9 bases. Here the CDR3 reads CAWSYRGETQYF. The CDR3 DNA reads as TGTGCCTGGAGTTACCGGGGTGAGACCCAGTACTTC.

The genes are TRBV7-8 and TRBJ2-3, with 7 bases identical to TRBD1. The ends lost 9 bases at V and 4 bases at J; junction bases unmatched: 10. The CDR3 length is 14 residues. Germline lookup yields CDR1 SGHVS and CDR2 FQNEAQ. The CDR3 region has the DNA TGTGCCAGTATCCGGGACAGCAGGTCAGATACGCAGTATTTT. Amino acids: CASIRDSRSDTQYF.

The J gene is TRBJ1-2, the V gene TRBV5-1; 8 nucleotides line up with TRBD1. Germline CDR1 SGHRS, CDR2 YFSETQ. With V trimmed by 0 bases and J by 8 bases, 9 bases remained unmatched. This CDR3 has 15 residues. CDR3 DNA: TGCGCCAGCAGCTTGGAAGGACAGGGCTACGAAGGCTACACCTTC. This sequence encodes CASSLEGQGYEGYTF. Full variable domain (rest looked up from reference TRBV5-1 and TRBJ1-2): KAGVTQTPRYLIKTRGQQVTLSCSPISGHRSVSWYQQTPGQGLQFLFEYFSETQRNKGNFPGRFSGRQFSNSRSEMNVSTLELGDSALYLCASSLEGQGYEGYTFGSGTRLTVV.

The chain uses TRBV18 and TRBJ2-2, with D perhaps matching TRBD2 (5 bases). The germline V gene has CDR1 KGHSH and CDR2 LQKENI. The CDR3 has 14 residues. The V and J ends lost 3 bases and 4 bases respectively, with 9 bases between them. The CDR3 nucleotides read TGTGCCAGCTCACCTTTCGAGGGCACCGGGGAGCTGTTTTTT. It codes for CASSPFEGTGELFF.

The genes are TRBV19 and TRBJ2-5; TRBD2 agrees at 7 bases. V was pared by 3 bases and J by 4 bases, with 8 bases of the junction left unmatched. This CDR3 contains 15 residues. Germline CDR1 LNHDA, CDR2 SQIVND (reference sequence). In DNA form, the CDR3 reads TGTGCCAGTAGTATTCCCCGGGAGGTAGGAGAGACCCAGTACTTC. This codes for CASSIPREVGETQYF.

V usage is TRBV5-4 and J usage is TRBJ1-2; a possible D gene is TRBD1 (5 bases). This CDR3 contains 14 residues. The V end was cut by 4 bases, the J end by 5 bases, with 15 bases between. The germline V gene has CDR1 SGHNT and CDR2 YYREEE (reference sequence). CDR3 amino acids: CASSRQLKGYGYTF. The CDR3 bases are TGTGCCAGCAGCCGACAACTTAAGGGGTATGGCTACACCTTC.

The chain is built from TRBV7-2 and TRBJ2-7; perhaps TRBD2 as D (5 bases). CDR1 and CDR2 (germline): SGHTA, FQGNSA. V lost 3 bases and J lost 3, with 9 bases in between. The CDR3 is 13 amino acids. Here the CDR3 reads CASSLTGYYEQYF. CDR3 DNA: TGTGCCAGCAGCTTGACGGGGTACTACGAGCAGTACTTC.

This chain joins TRBV9 and TRBJ1-5; D is perhaps TRBD1 (5 bases). The CDR3 covers 13 residues. The ends were cut back, 0 bases at V and 6 bases at J, with 7 bases in the middle. The germline CDR1 and CDR2 sequences are SGDLS and YYNGEE. CDR3 DNA sequence: TGTGCCAGCAGCGTAGGGGACTTTCAGCCCCAGCATTTT. Amino acids: CASSVGDFQPQHF.

Note on this clone: One end of the junction fails to match germline, which may point to a read error. This sequence joins TRBV18 and TRBJ1-1; D gene uncertain. The CDR3 is 14 residues long. Looked up from germline, CDR1 is KGHSH and CDR2 is LQKENI. DNA for the CDR3: TGTGCCAGCTCAGCGCGGGATTCGAACGCTGAAGCTTTCTTT. Translating gives CASSARDSNAEAFF.

V usage is TRBV5-1 and J usage is TRBJ2-3; 7 nucleotides line up with TRBD1. The CDR3 is 16 residues long. In germline, CDR1 is SGHRS, CDR2 YFSETQ. The trim removed 4 bases at V and 0 bases at J, leaving 8 bases unmatched. The CDR3 DNA reads TGCGCCAGCAGCCGGGGACAGTACACTAGCACAGATACGCAGTATTTT. This sequence encodes CASSRGQYTSTDTQYF.

The chain carries TRBV6-1 and TRBJ2-5, with 7 bases aligning to TRBD1. Germline CDR1 MNHNS, CDR2 SASEGT. With 4 bases clipped from V and 10 bases from J, the junction kept 18 bases outside the gene matches. The CDR3 loop spans 16 amino acids. The CDR3 coding sequence is TGTGCCAGCAGTGTTCCCTGGGACAGTTACCTCCATCTCCAGTACTTC. It encodes CASSVPWDSYLHLQYF.

The rearrangement uses TRBV9 and TRBJ2-7, with TRBD1 matching over 8 bases. This CDR3 has 12 residues. After removal of 5 bases from V and 7 bases from J, the junction contained 5 bases not matched to a gene. CDR1 SGDLS and CDR2 YYNGEE come from the germline V gene. In DNA form, the CDR3 reads TGTGCCAGCAGTCTAGGACAGGGTGAGCAGTACTTC. It encodes CASSLGQGEQYF.

This rearrangement joins TRBV6-5 to TRBJ1-5; D ambiguous. Trimming removed 0 bases at V and 0 bases at J, with 6 bases between. There are 15 residues in the CDR3. CDR1 and CDR2 from the germline V gene are MNHEY and SVGAGI. In DNA, the CDR3 is TGTGCCAGCAGTTACTCCGGGGATAGCAATCAGCCCCAGCATTTT. It yields the protein CASSYSGDSNQPQHF.

This sequence joins TRBV5-1 and TRBJ2-1; TRBD2 might be the D (5 bases). The CDR3 contains 13 residues. Trimming took off 5 bases at V and 6 bases at J, with 12 bases between the two ends. Germline V gene sequence: CDR1 SGHRS, CDR2 YFSETQ. CDR3 nucleotides: TGCGCCAGCAGAGGAGTAGCGTCCAATGAGCAGTTCTTC. It codes for CASRGVASNEQFF.

The chain has TRBV29-1 and TRBJ2-5; no firm D call. CDR1 SQVTM and CDR2 ANQGSEA come from the germline V gene. The CDR3 has 13 residues. Trimming took off 5 bases at V and 5 bases at J, with 15 bases between the two ends. CDR3 bases: TGCAGCGTTATCCAGTCCGTCTCGGAGACCCAGTACTTC. This codes for CSVIQSVSETQYF. Based on the CDR3 plus reference TRBV29-1 and TRBJ2-5, the full variable domain is SAVISQKPSRDICQRGTSLTIQCQVDSQVTMMFWYRQQPGQSLTLIATANQGSEATYESGFVIDKFPISRPNLTFSTLTVSNMSPEDSSIYLCSVIQSVSETQYFGPGTRLLVL.

The chain couples TRBV25-1 to TRBJ2-2; D unresolved. The CDR3 spans 14 residues. V was cut by 0 bases and J by 3 bases, with 5 bases left in between. Germline V gene lookup returns CDR1 MGHDK and CDR2 SYGVNS. DNA for the CDR3: TGTGCCAGCAGTGAATACCAGGACACCGGGGAGCTGTTTTTT. This encodes CASSEYQDTGELFF.

This clone was detected only once. This chain links TRBV6-1 with TRBJ1-5, with no clear D. Germline V gene data show CDR1 as MNHNS and CDR2 as SASEGT. The CDR3 totals 14 residues. Trimming pared 2 bases from V and 0 bases from J, leaving 5 bases between. The CDR3 reads CASSEIFSNQPQHF. CDR3 nucleotide sequence: TGTGCCAGCAGTGAAATCTTTAGCAATCAGCCCCAGCATTTT.

The chain links TRBV7-2 to TRBJ1-5, with D possibly being TRBD1 (6 bases). The V end was cut by 5 bases, the J end by 3 bases, with 14 bases between. This CDR3 contains 15 residues. CDR1 and CDR2 (germline): SGHTA, FQGNSA. CDR3 sequence: CASSLMGHDNQPQHF. The CDR3 DNA reads TGTGCCAGCAGCCTCATGGGACACGACAATCAGCCCCAGCATTTT.

This chain connects TRBV29-1 to TRBJ1-1, with D perhaps matching TRBD1 (6 bases). The CDR3 spans 16 residues. From germline, CDR1 is SQVTM and CDR2 ANQGSEA. Trimming removed 7 bases from V and 0 bases from J, with 21 bases in between. In DNA, the CDR3 is TGCAGCGCCCACGGCGTGGCAGGGGCTCTGAACACTGAAGCTTTCTTT. Translation: CSAHGVAGALNTEAFF.

The genes are TRBV7-2 and TRBJ2-1; 7 positions match TRBD1. The CDR3 is made up of 14 amino acids. J was trimmed by 5 bases and V by 3 bases; bases with no gene match: 4. Germline V gene sequence: CDR1 SGHTA, CDR2 FQGNSA. The CDR3, as DNA: TGTGCCAGCAGCTTCGGGGACAGCAACAATGAGCAGTTCTTC. This encodes CASSFGDSNNEQFF.

In the case of this clone: Sequence at one end of the junction differs from germline and may be a read error. The chain uses TRBV5-3 and TRBJ2-3; D gene uncertain. TRBV5-3 is designated an ORF whose function remains uncertain. This CDR3 contains 10 residues. In DNA, the CDR3 is TGTGCCAGAAGCTTGGCCTTCAGGAATTTT. Its translation is CARSLAFRNF.

The chain combines TRBV20-1 with TRBJ2-5; no firm D call. Germline assignment: CDR1 DFQATT and CDR2 SNEGSKA (reference sequence). This CDR3 is built from 11 residues. Between the trimmed V and J ends, which lost 3 bases and 4 bases, there was a span of 6 bases. The CDR3 reads CSASQAETQYF. In nucleotides, the CDR3 is TGCAGTGCTAGTCAGGCAGAGACCCAGTACTTC.

The V and J genes are TRBV9 and TRBJ1-4, with D possibly being TRBD1 (6 bases). The germline V gene has CDR1 SGDLS and CDR2 YYNGEE. Between the trimmed V and J ends, which lost 5 bases and 3 bases, there was a span of 11 bases. This CDR3 spans 14 amino acids. The CDR3 loop is CASSKGGANEKLFF. The CDR3 DNA reads as TGTGCCAGCAGTAAAGGGGGGGCTAATGAAAAACTGTTTTTT. Supplemented by reference TRBV9 and TRBJ1-4, the full variable domain reads DSGVTQTPKHLITATGQRVTLRCSPRSGDLSVYWYQQSLDQGLQFLIQYYNGEERAKGNILERFSAQQFPDLHSELNLSSLELGDSALYFCASSKGGANEKLFFGSGTQLSVL.

The chain uses TRBV6-5 and TRBJ2-7; 11 bases fit TRBD1. The junction had 5 bases not matched to a gene; V was cut back by 6 bases and J by 1 base. The CDR3 contains 15 residues. Germline V gene lookup returns CDR1 MNHEY and CDR2 SVGAGI. Here the CDR3 reads CASRLGTGGSYEQYF. DNA of the CDR3: TGTGCCAGCAGGCTCGGGACAGGGGGTTCCTACGAGCAGTACTTC.

This chain links TRBV5-1 with TRBJ1-5; 8 nucleotides match TRBD1. This CDR3 comprises 15 residues. The germline V gene has CDR1 SGHRS and CDR2 YFSETQ. The J segment lost 4 bases and the V segment lost 0 bases, leaving 3 bases of the junction unmatched. CDR3 nucleotide sequence: TGCGCCAGCAGCTTGGATGGACAGGGAAATCAGCCCCAGCATTTT. It codes for CASSLDGQGNQPQHF.

CDR3 residues: CASSPYRDNYGYTF. The CDR3 region has the DNA TGTGCCAGCAGCCCCTACAGGGATAACTATGGCTACACCTTC. The V call is TRBV7-9, the J call TRBJ1-2; a possible D gene is TRBD1 (6 bases). Germline loops: CDR1 SEHNR, CDR2 FQNEAQ (reference sequence). The V end was cut by 5 bases, the J end by 1 base, with 11 bases between. This CDR3 is built from 14 residues.

The chain employs TRBV6-5 and TRBJ2-7, with D possibly being TRBD1 (5 bases). There are 16 residues in the CDR3. With 4 bases removed from V and 2 bases from J, the gap between germline ends came to 18 bases. Per the germline V gene, CDR1 is MNHEY and CDR2 is SVGAGI. The CDR3 bases are TGTGCCAGCAGTTCAATAAGGATCCAGGGTACCTACGAGCAGTACTTC. Translating it yields CASSSIRIQGTYEQYF.

This chain connects TRBV10-3 to TRBJ2-6; maybe TRBD1 (5 bases). The germline V gene encodes CDR1 ENHRY and CDR2 SYGVKD. The CDR3 covers 15 residues. V gave up 6 bases and J gave up 4 bases, with 13 bases separating them. CDR3 sequence: CAISPQGTGANVLTF. CDR3 DNA: TGTGCCATCAGCCCGCAGGGTACGGGGGCCAACGTCCTGACTTTC.

This sequence joins TRBV4-1 and TRBJ2-1; TRBD2 matches 7 bases. Unmatched junction bases numbered 9, after V lost 1 base and J lost 9 bases. The CDR3 sequence is 15 residues long. In germline, CDR1 is MGHRA, CDR2 YSYEKL. CDR3 coding DNA: TGCGCCAGCAGCCAAGTAATAGGAGCGGGATCTGAGCAGTTCTTC. Translation: CASSQVIGAGSEQFF.

The V call is TRBV27, the J call TRBJ2-2; 7 nucleotides align to TRBD2. Germline V gene sequence: CDR1 MNHEY, CDR2 SMNVEV (reference sequence). The V and J ends lost 3 bases and 6 bases, in that order; junction bases with no gene match: 4. This CDR3 comprises 14 residues. CDR3 in DNA: TGTGCCAGCAGTTTCGCGGGAGTTGCCGGGGAGCTGTTTTTT. It yields the protein CASSFAGVAGELFF.

The V gene is TRBV7-9, the J gene TRBJ1-1, with 11 bases identical to TRBD1. Germline V gene lookup returns CDR1 SEHNR and CDR2 FQNEAQ (reference sequence). V dropped 5 bases and J dropped 6; count of bases not matched to a gene: 8. CDR3 length equals 15 residues. The chain's CDR3 is CASSNGDRGAPEAFF. In DNA form, the CDR3 reads TGTGCCAGCAGCAACGGGGACAGGGGGGCTCCTGAAGCTTTCTTT.